One and the same sample provided the 19 T cell receptor beta chains below, sequenced in a study of OX40 agonist ivuxolimab in advanced cancers. Profiled with immunoSEQ multiplex PCR; TCRdb holds only in-frame clones, not every one. Of roughly 30,000 clones detected, around nine tenths appear once; the ten largest clones hold roughly 30%. The source was CD4+ or CD8+ T cells sorted from blood, collected in a trial of the OX40 agonist ivuxolimab. The receptor set was obtained from an adult with an advanced solid tumor such as melanoma, head and neck, liver or kidney cancer.

CDR3 residues: CASSLPVGLAGGPYEQYF. CDR3 in DNA: TGTGCCAGCAGCCTCCCTGTTGGGCTAGCGGGAGGGCCTTACGAGCAGTACTTC. V is TRBV4-2 and J is TRBJ2-7; 12 nucleotides align to TRBD2. This CDR3 spans 18 amino acids. Germline V gene lookup returns CDR1 LGHNA and CDR2 YNFKEQ. V lost 4 bases, J lost 4 bases, and 14 bases stayed unmatched.

The chain couples TRBV19 to TRBJ2-7; possibly TRBD1 for D (5 bases). The CDR3 is made up of 14 amino acids. Germline values: CDR1 LNHDA, CDR2 SQIVND (reference sequence). Trimming removed 5 bases at V and 2 bases at J, with 13 bases between. The CDR3 spells CASSLRLGAYEQYF. Written as DNA, the CDR3 is TGTGCCAGTAGTCTCCGTTTAGGGGCCTACGAGCAGTACTTC.

CDR3 nucleotide sequence: TGTGCCATCCCAAGGACTAGCGGGGTACCCGGGCCGCAGTATTTT. Residues: CAIPRTSGVPGPQYF. The gene calls are TRBV19 and TRBJ2-3, with 12 positions matching TRBD2. Germline V CDR1 and CDR2: LNHDA, SQIVND (reference sequence). V was clipped by 10 bases and J by 10 bases; unmatched bases: 15. The CDR3 covers 15 residues.

This clone was counted a few times. The sample has other DNA sequences that encode this CDR3 too. This rearrangement joins TRBV7-6 to TRBJ1-6; D is possibly TRBD1 (5 bases). Trimming left V 1 base short and J 10 bases short, with 11 bases between. Germline assignment: CDR1 SGHVS and CDR2 FNYEAQ. The CDR3 loop spans 14 amino acids. The CDR3: CASSLGGAGSPLHF. CDR3 sequence (DNA): TGTGCCAGCAGCTTAGGAGGGGCGGGGTCACCCCTCCACTTT.

This rearrangement joins TRBV10-2 to TRBJ2-7; 7 bases match TRBD1. In germline, CDR1 is WSHSY, CDR2 SAAADI. The CDR3 spans 15 residues. V gave up 3 bases and J gave up 1 base; unmatched junction bases: 6. This CDR3 is CASSDGQAPSYEQYF. CDR3 in DNA: TGCGCCAGCAGTGACGGACAGGCCCCTTCCTACGAGCAGTACTTC.

This chain uses TRBV7-2 with TRBJ2-7; D is ambiguous. Germline V lookup: CDR1 SGHTA, CDR2 FQGNSA. The ends were cut back, 1 base at V and 0 bases at J, with 10 bases in the middle. This CDR3 contains 15 residues. Here the CDR3 DNA reads TGTGCCAGCAGCTTAGGGTGGGCACGCTCCTACGAGCAGTACTTC. It yields the protein CASSLGWARSYEQYF.

Only a few counts were recorded for this clone. The CDR3 protein is CASSVSWDEQFF. CDR3 in DNA: TGTGCCAGCAGCGTTAGCTGGGATGAGCAGTTCTTC. V and J are TRBV9 and TRBJ2-1; D not resolved. The CDR3 runs to 12 residues. The germline V gene has CDR1 SGDLS and CDR2 YYNGEE. With 2 bases removed from V and 8 bases from J, the gap between germline ends came to 8 bases.

In nucleotides, the CDR3 is TGTGCCAGCAGTGACCCAGGGCTTAGTACTGAAGCTTTCTTT. Translated, it gives CASSDPGLSTEAFF. The J gene is TRBJ1-1, the V gene TRBV9; D perhaps matches TRBD1 (5 bases). The ends were cut back, 5 bases at V and 5 bases at J, with 16 bases in the middle. CDR1 and CDR2 (germline): SGDLS, YYNGEE. This CDR3 has 14 amino acids.

V and J are TRBV7-8 and TRBJ1-5; no firm D call. Trimming stripped 5 bases from V and 0 bases from J, with 14 bases between. This CDR3 is built from 16 residues. Germline V lookup: CDR1 SGHVS, CDR2 FQNEAQ. The DNA of the CDR3 is TGTGCCAGCAGCCAAATGGTCCGCAGTAGCAATCAGCCCCAGCATTTT. This codes for CASSQMVRSSNQPQHF. The full variable domain, completed using reference TRBV7-8 and TRBJ1-5, is GAGVSQSPRYKVAKRGQDVALRCDPISGHVSLFWYQQALGQGPEFLTYFQNEAQLDKSGLPSDRFFAERPEGSVSTLKIQRTQQEDSAVYLCASSQMVRSSNQPQHFGDGTRLSIL.

The genes are TRBV11-2 and TRBJ2-5; D remains ambiguous. The CDR3 has 16 residues. Germline lookup yields CDR1 SGHAT and CDR2 FQNNGV. Between the trimmed V and J ends, which lost 0 bases and 2 bases, there was a span of 13 bases. The CDR3 spells CASSLEYPAAQETQYF. As DNA, the CDR3 is TGTGCCAGCAGCTTAGAATATCCGGCGGCTCAAGAGACCCAGTACTTC.

The J gene is TRBJ1-2, the V gene TRBV6-1, with a tentative D call TRBD1 (5 bases). V lost 10 bases, J lost 4 bases, and 13 bases lay in between. The CDR3 loop spans 12 amino acids. Germline V gene sequence: CDR1 MNHNS, CDR2 SASEGT. DNA for the CDR3: TGTGCCACCGGGCAGGGTAGCTATGGCTACACCTTC. Its translation: CATGQGSYGYTF.

This clone was observed a single time. The CDR3 nucleotides read TGTGCCAGCAGTTCCCTTCGGACTGAGACCCAGTACTTC. Translated: CASSSLRTETQYF. The chain links TRBV28 to TRBJ2-5; D is perhaps TRBD2 (5 bases). From germline, CDR1 is MDHEN and CDR2 SYDVKM. Trimming removed 4 bases from V and 5 bases from J, with 11 bases in between. This CDR3 comprises 13 residues.

The rearrangement links TRBV10-1 to TRBJ2-3; either TRBD1 or TRBD2 may supply D (5 bases each). Trimming took off 4 bases at V and 2 bases at J, with 13 bases between the two ends. The CDR3 consists of 15 residues. CDR1 and CDR2 (germline): WNHNN, SYGVQD (reference sequence). Here the CDR3 reads CASSAGIGATDTQYF. The CDR3 nucleotides are TGCGCCAGCAGTGCTGGGATCGGGGCCACAGATACGCAGTATTTT.

The chain recombines TRBV7-9 with TRBJ2-2; D not certain. Trimming shortened V by 5 bases and J by 5 bases, and 6 bases separated the two germline ends. The CDR3 has 12 amino acids. Germline V gives CDR1 SEHNR, CDR2 FQNEAQ (reference sequence). The CDR3 nucleotides are TGTGCCAGCAGCCATATGACCGGGGAGCTGTTTTTT. Amino acids: CASSHMTGELFF.

This clone was counted a single time. The V call is TRBV27, the J call TRBJ2-7; D is uncertain. The CDR3 is 11 amino acids. The germline V gene has CDR1 MNHEY and CDR2 SMNVEV (reference sequence). Trimming took 7 bases from V and 1 from J, leaving 5 bases between them. DNA for the CDR3: TGTGCCAGCACCCCATCCTACGAGCAGTACTTC. Its protein product is CASTPSYEQYF.

This clone was seen a single time. The chain joins TRBV5-1 to TRBJ2-7, with 10 bases fitting TRBD2. The CDR3 spans 18 residues. Germline V gene sequence: CDR1 SGHRS, CDR2 YFSETQ. Trimming removed 3 bases from V and 0 bases from J; junction bases left unmatched: 12. The CDR3 spells CASSSRLAGATFSYEQYF. For the CDR3, the DNA is TGCGCCAGCAGCTCCCGGCTAGCGGGGGCCACCTTCTCCTACGAGCAGTACTTC.

The DNA for the CDR3 is TGTGCCAGCTTAGACAGGTACTACGAGCAGTACTTC. Translated: CASLDRYYEQYF. J is TRBJ2-7 and V is TRBV7-8; perhaps TRBD1 as D (6 bases). Per the germline V gene, CDR1 is SGHVS and CDR2 is FQNEAQ. V was clipped by 8 bases and J by 3 bases, with 11 bases between them. The CDR3 has 12 amino acids. The entire variable domain, with the rest obtained from reference TRBV7-8 and TRBJ2-7, is as follows: GAGVSQSPRYKVAKRGQDVALRCDPISGHVSLFWYQQALGQGPEFLTYFQNEAQLDKSGLPSDRFFAERPEGSVSTLKIQRTQQEDSAVYLCASLDRYYEQYFGPGTRLTVT.

This chain connects TRBV11-3 to TRBJ2-7, with 7 positions matching TRBD2. The length of the CDR3 is 13 residues. Germline assignment: CDR1 SGHNT and CDR2 YENEEA. J lost 3 bases, V lost 6 bases, and 5 bases had no gene match. In nucleotides, the CDR3 is TGTGCCAGCAGTAAGGGAGGGTACTACGAGCAGTACTTC. It yields the protein CASSKGGYYEQYF.

This clone was observed a single time. The V call is TRBV6-4, the J call TRBJ2-2; D is perhaps TRBD1 (7 bases). CDR3 length: 14 amino acids. Looked up from germline, CDR1 is MRHNA and CDR2 is SNTAGT. Trimming stripped 4 bases from V and 7 bases from J, with 13 bases between. CDR3 DNA sequence: TGTGCCAGCAGTGCCGACAGGGAGGTCGGGGAGCTGTTTTTT. It specifies CASSADREVGELFF.